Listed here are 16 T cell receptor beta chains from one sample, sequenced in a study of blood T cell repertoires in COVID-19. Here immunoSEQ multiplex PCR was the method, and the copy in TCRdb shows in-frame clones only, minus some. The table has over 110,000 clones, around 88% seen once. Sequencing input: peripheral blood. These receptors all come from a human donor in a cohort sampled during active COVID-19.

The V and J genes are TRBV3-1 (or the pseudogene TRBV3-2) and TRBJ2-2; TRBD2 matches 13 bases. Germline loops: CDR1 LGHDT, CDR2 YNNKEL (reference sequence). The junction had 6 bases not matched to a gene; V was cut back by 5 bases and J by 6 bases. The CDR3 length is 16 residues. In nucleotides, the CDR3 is TGTGCCAGCAGCTCGACTAGCGGGGGGCCGGCCGGGGAGCTGTTTTTT. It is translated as CASSSTSGGPAGELFF.

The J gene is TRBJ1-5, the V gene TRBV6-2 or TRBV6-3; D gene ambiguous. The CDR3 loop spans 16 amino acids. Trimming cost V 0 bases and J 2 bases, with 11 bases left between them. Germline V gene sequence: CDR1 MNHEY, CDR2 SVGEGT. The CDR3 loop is CASSYSKVRGNQPQHF. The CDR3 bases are TGTGCCAGCAGTTACTCGAAGGTGAGGGGCAATCAGCCCCAGCATTTT.

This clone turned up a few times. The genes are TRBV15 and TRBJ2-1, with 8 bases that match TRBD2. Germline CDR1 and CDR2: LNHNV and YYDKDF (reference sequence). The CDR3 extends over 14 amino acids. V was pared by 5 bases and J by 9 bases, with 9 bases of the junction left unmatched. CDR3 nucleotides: TGTGCCACCAGCGGACCGGGACTAGTCGGTGAGCAGTTCTTC. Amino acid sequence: CATSGPGLVGEQFF.

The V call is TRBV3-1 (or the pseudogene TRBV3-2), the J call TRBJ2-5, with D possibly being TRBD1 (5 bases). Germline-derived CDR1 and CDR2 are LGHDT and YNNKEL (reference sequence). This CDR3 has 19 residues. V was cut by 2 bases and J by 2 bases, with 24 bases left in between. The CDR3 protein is CASSQPSCSKQGSQETQYF. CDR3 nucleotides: TGTGCCAGCAGCCAACCGTCGTGCTCGAAGCAGGGAAGTCAAGAGACCCAGTACTTC.

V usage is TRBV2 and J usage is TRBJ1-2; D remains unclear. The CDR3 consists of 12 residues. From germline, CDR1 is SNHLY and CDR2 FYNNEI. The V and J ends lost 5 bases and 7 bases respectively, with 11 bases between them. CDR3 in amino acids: CASSPEGRGYTF. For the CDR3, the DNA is TGTGCCAGCAGTCCCGAGGGTCGTGGCTACACCTTC.

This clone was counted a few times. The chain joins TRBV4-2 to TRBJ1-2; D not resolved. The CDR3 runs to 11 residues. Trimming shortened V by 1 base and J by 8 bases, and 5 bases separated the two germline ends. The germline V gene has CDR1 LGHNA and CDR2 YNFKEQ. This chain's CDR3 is CASSQGRGYTF. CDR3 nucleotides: TGTGCCAGCAGCCAAGGTCGGGGCTACACCTTC.

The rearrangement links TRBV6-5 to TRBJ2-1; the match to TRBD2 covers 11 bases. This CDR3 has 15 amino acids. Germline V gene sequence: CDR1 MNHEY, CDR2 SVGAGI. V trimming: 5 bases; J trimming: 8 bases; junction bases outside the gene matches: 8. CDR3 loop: CASSLLAGGGDEQFF. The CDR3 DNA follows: TGTGCCAGCAGTCTTCTAGCGGGGGGCGGGGATGAGCAGTTCTTC.

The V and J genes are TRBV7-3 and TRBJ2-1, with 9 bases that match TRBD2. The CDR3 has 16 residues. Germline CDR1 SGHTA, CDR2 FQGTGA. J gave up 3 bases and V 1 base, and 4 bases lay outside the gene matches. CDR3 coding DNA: TGTGCCAGCAGCTTAATAGCGGGGGCGGGCTACAATGAGCAGTTCTTC. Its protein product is CASSLIAGAGYNEQFF.

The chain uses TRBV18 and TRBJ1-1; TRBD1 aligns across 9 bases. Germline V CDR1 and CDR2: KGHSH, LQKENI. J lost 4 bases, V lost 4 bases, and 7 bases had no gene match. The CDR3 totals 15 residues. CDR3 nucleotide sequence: TGTGCCAGCTCACGAGTAGGACAGGGGAGCACTGAAGCTTTCTTT. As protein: CASSRVGQGSTEAFF.

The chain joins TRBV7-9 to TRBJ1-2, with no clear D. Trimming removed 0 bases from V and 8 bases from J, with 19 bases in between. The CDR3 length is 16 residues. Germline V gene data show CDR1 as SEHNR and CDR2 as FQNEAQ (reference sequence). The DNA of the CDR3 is TGTGCCAGCAGCTTAGCGGGCCCGCGGGTAACTGGCGGCTACACCTTC. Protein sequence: CASSLAGPRVTGGYTF.

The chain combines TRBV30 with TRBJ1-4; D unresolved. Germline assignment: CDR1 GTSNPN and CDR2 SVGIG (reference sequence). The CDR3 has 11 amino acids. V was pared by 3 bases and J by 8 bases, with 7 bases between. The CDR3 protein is CAWSLREKLFF. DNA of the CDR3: TGTGCCTGGAGCTTACGGGAAAAACTGTTTTTT.

The CDR3 sequence: CASSIREQPQHF. CDR3 DNA sequence: TGTGCCAGTAGTATCCGCGAGCAGCCCCAGCATTTT. The chain couples TRBV19 to TRBJ1-5; D call uncertain. There are 12 residues in the CDR3. Germline V lookup: CDR1 LNHDA, CDR2 SQIVND (reference sequence). Trimming left V 3 bases short and J 7 bases short, with 7 bases between.

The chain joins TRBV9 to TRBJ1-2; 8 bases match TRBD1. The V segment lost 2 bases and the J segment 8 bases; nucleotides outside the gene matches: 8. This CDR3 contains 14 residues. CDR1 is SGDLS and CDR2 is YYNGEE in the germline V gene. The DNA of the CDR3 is TGTGCCAGCAGCGTGGGGACAGGTTTTACCGGCTACACCTTC. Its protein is CASSVGTGFTGYTF.

The CDR3 DNA sequence: TGTGCCAGCAGCCAACAGGGTGGGAGGACTGAAGCTTTCTTT. Its translation is CASSQQGGRTEAFF. J is TRBJ1-1 and V is TRBV3-1 (or the pseudogene TRBV3-2); maybe TRBD1 (5 bases). This CDR3 has 14 amino acids. Germline lookup yields CDR1 LGHDT and CDR2 YNNKEL (reference sequence). The V gene lost 2 bases and the J gene lost 5 bases, with 12 bases spanning the gap.

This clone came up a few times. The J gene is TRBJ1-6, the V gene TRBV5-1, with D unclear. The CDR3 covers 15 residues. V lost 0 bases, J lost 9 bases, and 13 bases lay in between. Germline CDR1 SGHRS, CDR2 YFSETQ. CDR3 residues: CASSLARGIGSPLHF. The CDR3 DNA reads TGCGCCAGCAGCTTGGCCCGAGGGATCGGTTCACCCCTCCACTTT.

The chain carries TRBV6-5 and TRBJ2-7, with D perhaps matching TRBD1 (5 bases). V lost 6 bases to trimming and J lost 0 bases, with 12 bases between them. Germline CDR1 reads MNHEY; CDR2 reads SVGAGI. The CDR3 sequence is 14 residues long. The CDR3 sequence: CASRATGFSYEQYF. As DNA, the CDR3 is TGTGCCAGCAGAGCCACAGGTTTCTCCTACGAGCAGTACTTC.